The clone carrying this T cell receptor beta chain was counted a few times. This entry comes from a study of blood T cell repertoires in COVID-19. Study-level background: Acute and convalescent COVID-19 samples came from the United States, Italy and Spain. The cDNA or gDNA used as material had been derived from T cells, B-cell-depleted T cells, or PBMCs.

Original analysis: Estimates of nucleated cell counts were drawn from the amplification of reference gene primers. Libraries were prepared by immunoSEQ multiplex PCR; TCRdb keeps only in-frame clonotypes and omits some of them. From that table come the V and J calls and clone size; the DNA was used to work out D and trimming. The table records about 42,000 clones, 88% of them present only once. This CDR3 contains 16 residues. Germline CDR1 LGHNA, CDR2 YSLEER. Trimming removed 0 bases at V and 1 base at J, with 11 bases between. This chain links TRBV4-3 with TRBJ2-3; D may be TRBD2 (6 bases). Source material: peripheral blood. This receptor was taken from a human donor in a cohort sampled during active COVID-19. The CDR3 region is CASSQDIGGGTDTQYF. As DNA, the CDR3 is TGCGCCAGCAGCCAAGATATTGGAGGGGGCACAGATACGCAGTATTTT.